One and the same sample provided the 9 T cell receptor beta chains below, sequenced in a study of response to subunit inactivated influenza vaccine (dated by TCRdb to the late 2010s). The library was made by RT-PCR. Sequenced on an Illumina HiSeq 2500. TCRdb applied fastp at Q25 and MiXCR to the public reads, then kept only in-frame beta chains. One record per CDR3 amino acid sequence lists the most common genes and DNA. The sample yields more than 550,000 distinct CDR3 sequences; approximately 10% were counted once. The ten largest clones represent 8% to 13% of the sample. The same sample was also used in a study of T cells expressing NK-cell markers. From that second study: The TCR beta cDNA libraries were made using 5'RACE template switching, a step that added both a universal primer site and unique molecular identifiers.

Sequences were derived from PBMCs from blood, sampled on the day of vaccination. These receptors originate from a man aged 50 or older who received an inactivated influenza vaccine. Donor details come from another sample of the same person, matched by shared clones.

Written as DNA, the CDR3 is TGTGCCAGCAGTTACCGCCGGGGGGGCGCGGAATACGAGCAGTACTTC. Translating gives CASSYRRGGAEYEQYF. V and J are TRBV6-5 and TRBJ2-7; 8 bases align to TRBD2. This CDR3 contains 16 residues. Germline loops: CDR1 MNHEY, CDR2 SVGAGI. The V and J ends lost 2 bases and 4 bases, in that order; junction bases with no gene match: 10.

The chain joins TRBV12-3 or TRBV12-4 to TRBJ2-5, with D unclear. The CDR3 length is 14 residues. Trimming removed 2 bases at V and 5 bases at J, with 12 bases between. The DNA of the CDR3 is TGTGCCAGCAGTTTATTCACGAAACGGGAGACCCAGTACTTC. As protein: CASSLFTKRETQYF.

This clonotype has just a few counts. This chain links TRBV11-2 with TRBJ2-7, with D possibly being TRBD2 (6 bases). CDR1 is SGHAT, CDR2 FQNNGV, per germline. Trimming stripped 4 bases from V and 0 bases from J, with 25 bases between. CDR3 length: 19 residues. The CDR3 DNA sequence: TGTGCCAGCAGCTCAATTGTGGGAACTAGCTCCCCCAGCTCCTACGAGCAGTACTTC. Its protein product is CASSSIVGTSSPSSYEQYF.

This clonotype came up a few times. This sequence joins TRBV7-3 and TRBJ2-5; either TRBD1 or TRBD2 may fit D (6 bases each). The CDR3 runs to 16 residues. Germline lookup yields CDR1 SGHTA and CDR2 FQGTGA. V lost 5 bases and J 2 bases, leaving 18 bases between the germline ends. CDR3 protein: CASSPPEGGLQETQYF. CDR3 coding DNA: TGTGCCAGCAGCCCCCCCGAGGGGGGCCTGCAAGAGACCCAGTACTTC.

This clonotype turned up a few times. CDR3 bases: TGTGCCAGCAGCTTGATCAGCGAGAACACTGAAGCTTTCTTT. Its translation: CASSLISENTEAFF. This chain uses TRBV5-6 with TRBJ1-1; D uncertain. CDR1 and CDR2 (germline): SGHDT, YYEEEE. Trimming took 1 base from V and 1 from J, leaving 8 bases between them. This CDR3 comprises 14 residues.

The chain combines TRBV4-2 with TRBJ2-7, with 7 bases fitting TRBD1. V was pared by 0 bases and J by 7 bases, with 12 bases of the junction left unmatched. Germline CDR1 LGHNA, CDR2 YNFKEQ. This CDR3 has 16 residues. The CDR3 DNA reads TGTGCCAGCAGCCAAGATCTTAAGGGGGCTAGGGGGGAGCAGTACTTC. It yields the protein CASSQDLKGARGEQYF.

V is TRBV7-9 and J is TRBJ2-1, with 8 bases lining up with TRBD2. The CDR3 extends over 13 amino acids. Losses at the gene ends were 7 bases for V and 7 bases for J; bases not matched to a gene: 6. Germline CDR1 and CDR2: SEHNR and FQNEAQ (reference sequence). In nucleotides, the CDR3 is TGTGCCAGCACCCACCGGGGGGGGAATGAGCAGTTCTTC. Its protein is CASTHRGGNEQFF. Using reference TRBV7-9 and TRBJ2-1 for the parts outside the CDR3, the full variable domain is DTGVSQNPRHKITKRGQNVTFRCDPISEHNRLYWYRQTLGQGPEFLTYFQNEAQLEKSRLLSDRFSAERPKGSFSTLEIQRTEQGDSAMYLCASTHRGGNEQFFGPGTRLTVL.

Note on this clonotype: This may be a read error: a much more frequent sequence differs by one nucleotide. The gene calls are TRBV12-3 or TRBV12-4 and TRBJ2-3; D ambiguous. CDR3 length: 14 residues. V shed 11 bases and J shed 2 bases, with 17 bases lying between them. The CDR3: CAGKKGRNTDTQYF. In DNA, the CDR3 is TGTGCCGGCAAAAAGGGCCGGAACACAGATACGCAGTATTTT.

This chain joins TRBV20-1 and TRBJ2-7, with D possibly being TRBD1 (6 bases). Germline CDR1 and CDR2: DFQATT and SNEGSKA (reference sequence). The CDR3 loop spans 16 amino acids. V dropped 4 bases and J dropped 1 base, with 20 bases sitting between them. The CDR3 loop is CSAIPNRAQGSYEQYF. CDR3 DNA: TGCAGTGCTATCCCAAACAGGGCTCAGGGGTCCTACGAGCAGTACTTC.